This entry lists 9 T cell receptor beta chains sequenced from one sample in a study of blood T cell repertoires in COVID-19. Sequencing used immunoSEQ multiplex PCR; TCRdb keeps in-frame clones, though not all of them. The table records around 140,000 clones, about nine tenths of them present only once. Sequenced: peripheral blood. The receptors shown here come from a man aged 45 to 65 with acute or convalescent COVID-19.

This clone was counted a few times. The V gene is TRBV28, the J gene TRBJ2-1; perhaps TRBD2 as D (5 bases). The CDR3 is 16 amino acids. With 5 bases removed from V and 8 bases from J, the gap between germline ends came to 22 bases. The germline CDR1 and CDR2 sequences are MDHEN and SYDVKM. CDR3 sequence reads: CASSELREGRGDEQFF. CDR3 sequence (DNA): TGTGCCAGCAGTGAGTTGAGAGAGGGCCGTGGGGATGAGCAGTTCTTC.

The chain employs TRBV10-3 and TRBJ1-1; D is uncertain. Trimming stripped 0 bases from V and 11 bases from J, with 19 bases between. The germline V gene encodes CDR1 ENHRY and CDR2 SYGVKD. This CDR3 contains 15 residues. The CDR3 DNA sequence: TGTGCCATCAGTGAGTCGACTAGTGTCAGTTCGGGGGCTTTCTTT. This sequence encodes CAISESTSVSSGAFF.

J is TRBJ2-2 and V is TRBV27; TRBD2 aligns across 16 bases. Germline CDR1 is MNHEY and CDR2 is SMNVEV (reference sequence). The CDR3 loop spans 17 amino acids. The trim removed 6 bases at V and 5 bases at J, leaving 6 bases unmatched. CDR3 loop: CASRRGLAGGRTGELFF. The CDR3 DNA sequence: TGTGCCAGCAGACGGGGACTAGCGGGAGGGCGAACCGGGGAGCTGTTTTTT.

The chain employs TRBV7-2 and TRBJ1-1; D ambiguous. Germline CDR1 is SGHTA and CDR2 is FQGNSA. The CDR3 loop spans 15 amino acids. V was clipped by 8 bases and J by 0 bases, with 16 bases between them. CDR3 loop: CASAPMRHLNTEAFF. The CDR3, as DNA: TGTGCCAGCGCCCCTATGAGACACTTGAACACTGAAGCTTTCTTT.

This rearrangement joins TRBV7-3 to TRBJ2-5; maybe TRBD1 (5 bases). The CDR3 spans 13 residues. Germline V CDR1 and CDR2: SGHTA, FQGTGA. V gave up 5 bases and J gave up 5 bases, with 12 bases separating them. The CDR3 reads CASSTRARETQYF. CDR3 DNA sequence: TGTGCCAGCAGCACCAGGGCTAGGGAGACCCAGTACTTC.

The rearrangement joins TRBV6-5 to TRBJ2-5; a weak D match, TRBD2 (6 bases). The CDR3 length is 14 residues. V dropped 4 bases and J dropped 3 bases, with 12 bases sitting between them. Germline V gene data show CDR1 as MNHEY and CDR2 as SVGAGI. CDR3 coding DNA: TGTGCCAGCAGTTCATTCCGGGGGAAAGAGACCCAGTACTTC. It codes for CASSSFRGKETQYF.

The V and J genes are TRBV28 and TRBJ1-1, with 7 bases identical to TRBD1. CDR1 and CDR2 from the germline V gene are MDHEN and SYDVKM. V gave up 6 bases and J gave up 2 bases; unmatched junction bases: 9. The CDR3 extends over 15 amino acids. CDR3 region: CASSSQGSLNTEAFF. In nucleotides, the CDR3 is TGTGCCAGCAGCTCACAGGGGAGTCTAAACACTGAAGCTTTCTTT.

This clone was seen only a few times. The chain carries TRBV28 and TRBJ2-1; perhaps TRBD2 as D (6 bases). V gave up 6 bases and J gave up 8 bases, with 20 bases separating them. This CDR3 contains 15 residues. The germline CDR1 and CDR2 sequences are MDHEN and SYDVKM. CDR3 nucleotides: TGTGCCAGCAGCAATCTAGCGCTGGGAACTTATGAGCAGTTCTTC. Its protein product is CASSNLALGTYEQFF.

This chain joins TRBV7-2 and TRBJ2-7, with D maybe TRBD2 (6 bases). V lost 0 bases to trimming and J lost 5 bases, with 8 bases between them. The CDR3 has 13 residues. CDR1 and CDR2 from the germline V gene are SGHTA and FQGNSA. Written as DNA, the CDR3 is TGTGCCAGCAGCTTAGCAGGGGAGGACGAGCAGTACTTC. As protein: CASSLAGEDEQYF.